This passage covers 23 T cell receptor beta chains from one sample sequenced in a study of cytomegalovirus exposure and HLA in healthy donors. With 60 Vbeta and 13 Jbeta primers, the PCR was carried out. The method was immunoSEQ multiplex PCR; TCRdb's version includes in-frame clones alone and lacks a portion of them. The table includes about 190,000 clones, about four fifths detected once. The sequenced sample consisted of PBMCs. The receptors originated from a man aged 25-45 years in good health and CMV-seropositive.

Here the CDR3 DNA reads TGCAGCGTCTCGGGGGGGTCATCTGGAAACACCATATATTTT. It translates to CSVSGGSSGNTIYF. The chain uses TRBV29-1 and TRBJ1-3; possibly TRBD1 for D (5 bases). V dropped 6 bases and J dropped 1 base, with 13 bases sitting between them. Germline V gives CDR1 SQVTM, CDR2 ANQGSEA. The CDR3 contains 14 residues.

The DNA for the CDR3 is TGTGCCAGCTCACCTCAGAGTGTTGAGGGCCACGAGCAGTACTTC. Residues: CASSPQSVEGHEQYF. The V and J genes are TRBV18 and TRBJ2-7, with D possibly being TRBD2 (5 bases). The length of the CDR3 is 15 residues. Per germline, CDR1 KGHSH and CDR2 LQKENI. The V end was cut by 3 bases, the J end by 5 bases, with 17 bases between. Complete variable domain (other parts from reference TRBV18 and TRBJ2-7): NAGVMQNPRHLVRRRGQEARLRCSPMKGHSHVYWYRQLPEEGLKFMVYLQKENIIDESGMPKERFSAEFPKEGPSILRIQQVVRGDSAAYFCASSPQSVEGHEQYFGPGTRLTVT.

This clone came up a few times. V is TRBV7-9 and J is TRBJ1-2; maybe TRBD1 (5 bases). V was trimmed by 3 bases and J by 8 bases, leaving 19 bases between them. The length of the CDR3 is 15 residues. CDR1 is SEHNR, CDR2 FQNEAQ, per germline (reference sequence). DNA for the CDR3: TGTGCCAGCAGCTTTCGATCCCCAGGGTTAGGGGGCTACACCTTC. Residues: CASSFRSPGLGGYTF.

The sample holds a few counts of this clone. The V and J genes are TRBV5-8 and TRBJ1-1, with 7 bases lining up with TRBD1. The CDR3 loop spans 15 amino acids. V shed 5 bases, J shed 1 base, and the junction held 8 bases outside the gene matches. Germline assignment: CDR1 SGHTS and CDR2 YDEGEE. Here the CDR3 reads CASRNPGGENTEAFF. DNA for the CDR3: TGTGCCAGCAGGAATCCAGGGGGTGAGAACACTGAAGCTTTCTTT.

This chain uses TRBV18 with TRBJ1-2; D not resolved. V was trimmed by 2 bases and J by 1 base, leaving 11 bases between them. The CDR3 has 15 amino acids. CDR1 and CDR2 (germline): KGHSH, LQKENI. The CDR3 region has the DNA TGTGCCAGCTCACCAGAGATGGTTGGTAACTATGGCTACACCTTC. Amino acid sequence: CASSPEMVGNYGYTF.

V gene TRBV2 combines with J gene TRBJ1-2; 7 nucleotides agree with TRBD1. Germline V lookup: CDR1 SNHLY, CDR2 FYNNEI. CDR3 length: 15 residues. V lost 7 bases, J lost 4 bases, and 12 bases stayed unmatched. CDR3 in DNA: TGTGCCAGCAATGCAGGGGGGACAGCGATCTATGGCTACACCTTC. Translating it yields CASNAGGTAIYGYTF.

V is TRBV28 and J is TRBJ2-7; TRBD2 matches at 7 bases. V dropped 2 bases and J dropped 3; count of bases not matched to a gene: 4. This CDR3 has 14 residues. The germline gives CDR1 MDHEN, CDR2 SYDVKM. CDR3 protein: CASSLELALYEQYF. The CDR3 region has the DNA TGTGCCAGCAGTTTAGAACTAGCGCTCTACGAGCAGTACTTC. Based on the CDR3 plus reference TRBV28 and TRBJ2-7, the full variable domain is DVKVTQSSRYLVKRTGEKVFLECVQDMDHENMFWYRQDPGLGLRLIYFSYDVKMKEKGDIPEGYSVSREKKERFSLILESASTNQTSMYLCASSLELALYEQYFGPGTRLTVT.

The rearrangement joins TRBV18 to TRBJ2-5; 7 nucleotides match TRBD1. CDR1 is KGHSH and CDR2 is LQKENI in the germline V gene. This CDR3 contains 13 residues. With 5 bases clipped from V and 3 bases from J, the junction kept 3 bases outside the gene matches. CDR3 coding DNA: TGTGCCAGCTCATCCCAGGGGGAAGAGACCCAGTACTTC. This translates into CASSSQGEETQYF.

The V call is TRBV29-1, the J call TRBJ1-2; D not certain. Germline CDR1 SQVTM, CDR2 ANQGSEA. CDR3 size: 13 residues. Trimming took off 4 bases at V and 4 bases at J, with 13 bases between the two ends. The CDR3, as DNA: TGCAGCGTTGGGCCCTTTGCTTTCTATGGCTACACCTTC. Translated: CSVGPFAFYGYTF.

The chain has TRBV7-9 and TRBJ2-3; 16 bases fit TRBD2. Germline assignment: CDR1 SEHNR and CDR2 FQNEAQ (reference sequence). V shed 5 bases and J 6 bases; nucleotides not matched to a gene: 8. There are 17 residues in the CDR3. CDR3 nucleotides: TGTGCCAGCAGCCCTCCGGGACTAGCGGGGGGGCGTGATACGCAGTATTTT. This encodes CASSPPGLAGGRDTQYF.

This chain joins TRBV7-2 and TRBJ2-5, with a tentative D call TRBD1 (5 bases). The end of the DNA aligns better with TRBJ2-7, so the J call may be wrong. The CDR3 spans 15 residues. CDR1 and CDR2 (germline): SGHTA, FQGNSA. CDR3: CASSLGPGQGYEQYF. The CDR3 DNA is TGTGCCAGCAGCTTAGGGCCAGGGCAGGGCTACGAGCAGTACTTC.

The CDR3 protein is CASQIKQGLNTEAFF. Written as DNA, the CDR3 is TGTGCCAGCCAAATAAAACAGGGTCTGAACACTGAAGCTTTCTTT. This chain links TRBV27 with TRBJ1-1, with D perhaps TRBD1 (6 bases). CDR3 length: 15 amino acids. From germline, CDR1 is MNHEY and CDR2 SMNVEV (reference sequence). Trimming shortened V by 8 bases and J by 0 bases, and 16 bases separated the two germline ends.

This chain links TRBV9 with TRBJ1-2, with 8 bases that match TRBD1. V trimming: 0 bases; J trimming: 5 bases; junction bases outside the gene matches: 9. Germline V gene lookup returns CDR1 SGDLS and CDR2 YYNGEE. The CDR3 is made up of 16 amino acids. This CDR3 is CASSVDPDRVEYGYTF. In DNA, the CDR3 is TGTGCCAGCAGCGTAGATCCGGACAGGGTGGAGTATGGCTACACCTTC.

The chain uses TRBV5-5 and TRBJ2-7, with 7 bases aligning to TRBD2. The CDR3 has 14 amino acids. V lost 2 bases, J lost 2 bases, and 4 bases stayed unmatched. Germline V gene data show CDR1 as SGHKS and CDR2 as YYEKEE (reference sequence). The CDR3 DNA reads as TGTGCCAGCAGCTTTACTAGCGCTACCTACGAGCAGTACTTC. This translates into CASSFTSATYEQYF.

The V call is TRBV30, the J call TRBJ1-5; TRBD1 matches at 7 bases. Germline V gene lookup returns CDR1 GTSNPN and CDR2 SVGIG (reference sequence). The trim removed 3 bases at V and 7 bases at J, leaving 6 bases unmatched. The CDR3 has 13 amino acids. As DNA, the CDR3 is TGTGCCTGGAGCAGACAGGGAGGACAGCCCCAGCATTTT. This gives the protein CAWSRQGGQPQHF.

J is TRBJ2-4 and V is TRBV5-1; 7 nucleotides agree with TRBD1. CDR3 length: 15 amino acids. J gave up 8 bases and V 4 bases, and 12 bases lay outside the gene matches. Looked up from germline, CDR1 is SGHRS and CDR2 is YFSETQ. The DNA for the CDR3 is TGCGCCAGCAGCACCCAACCCACAGGGGCAGACATTCAGTACTTC. Translated, it gives CASSTQPTGADIQYF.

This clone was seen more than once but under ten times. The rearrangement joins TRBV18 to TRBJ1-1, with D possibly TRBD1 on 6 matching bases. V dropped 4 bases and J dropped 1 base, with 10 bases sitting between them. The CDR3 is 14 amino acids. Germline CDR1 and CDR2: KGHSH and LQKENI. The CDR3 spells CASSHGQTNTEAFF. The DNA of the CDR3 is TGTGCCAGCTCACACGGACAGACGAACACTGAAGCTTTCTTT.

V and J are TRBV4-1 and TRBJ2-5, with 9 nucleotides matching TRBD1. Germline V lookup: CDR1 MGHRA, CDR2 YSYEKL. V shed 4 bases and J 0 bases; nucleotides not matched to a gene: 3. This CDR3 is built from 15 residues. CDR3 protein: CASSPRDRDQETQYF. For the CDR3, the DNA is TGCGCCAGCAGCCCCCGGGACAGGGACCAAGAGACCCAGTACTTC.

The V and J genes are TRBV13 and TRBJ2-1, with a weak D call TRBD1 (5 bases). Germline-derived CDR1 and CDR2 are PRHDT and FYEKMQ (reference sequence). V lost 3 bases to trimming and J lost 10 bases, with 16 bases between them. The CDR3 sequence is 14 residues long. The CDR3 protein is CASSLGRRPGEQFF. For the CDR3, the DNA is TGTGCCAGCAGCTTGGGGCGGCGCCCTGGGGAGCAGTTCTTC.

This clone was picked up a small number of times. The genes are TRBV7-9 and TRBJ2-7; possible D gene TRBD2, 6 bases. The germline V and J ends were trimmed by 9 bases and 0 bases, with 12 bases remaining between them. The length of the CDR3 is 13 residues. In germline, CDR1 is SEHNR, CDR2 FQNEAQ (reference sequence). CDR3 in amino acids: CASGRGISYEQYF. The CDR3 DNA reads as TGTGCCAGTGGACGGGGGATCTCCTACGAGCAGTACTTC.

V is TRBV4-3 and J is TRBJ2-1; maybe TRBD2 (6 bases). V lost 1 base and J lost 7, with 17 bases in between. There are 16 residues in the CDR3. Germline V lookup: CDR1 LGHNA, CDR2 YSLEER. In DNA form, the CDR3 reads TGCGCCAGCAGCCAAGGGTCCCTAGCGATCTCAAATGAGCAGTTCTTC. This translates into CASSQGSLAISNEQFF.

This rearrangement joins TRBV7-2 to TRBJ2-4; 11 bases match TRBD1. The germline CDR1 and CDR2 sequences are SGHTA and FQGNSA. The ends lost 1 base at V and 10 bases at J; junction bases unmatched: 9. The CDR3 totals 16 residues. The CDR3 loop reads CASSLGGTGGTKIQYF. The CDR3 DNA reads TGTGCCAGCAGCTTAGGAGGGACAGGGGGGACGAAAATTCAGTACTTC. Filled out from reference TRBV7-2 and TRBJ2-4, the complete variable domain reads GAGVSQSPSNKVTEKGKDVELRCDPISGHTALYWYRQSLGQGLEFLIYFQGNSAPDKSGLPSDRFSAERTGGSVSTLTIQRTQQEDSAVYLCASSLGGTGGTKIQYFGAGTRLSVL.

This clone was seen a handful of times. The chain couples TRBV7-3 to TRBJ2-7; 7 bases align to TRBD2. The V gene's germline CDR1 is SGHTA and CDR2 FQGTGA. With 4 bases clipped from V and 7 bases from J, the junction kept 4 bases outside the gene matches. The CDR3 runs 12 residues. CDR3 nucleotide sequence: TGTGCCAGCAGCTCGGGAGGACTTGAGCAGTACTTC. Translated: CASSSGGLEQYF.